This section outlines one T cell receptor (beta chain) sequence together with its context. The sample has other DNA sequences that encode this CDR3 too. Researchers ran the PCR with 60 Vbeta and 13 Jbeta primers. TCRdb keeps only in-frame clones here, not all; method: immunoSEQ multiplex PCR. This table has 150,000 to 200,000 clones, roughly four fifths appearing once. The entry originates in a study of cytomegalovirus exposure and HLA in healthy donors. There are 13 residues in the CDR3. The V end lost 1 base, the J end lost 4 bases, and 9 bases lay between the germline ends. The germline CDR1 and CDR2 sequences are SGHRS and YFSETQ.

Sequencing was carried out using PBMCs. The chain uses TRBV5-1 and TRBJ2-7; a possible D gene is TRBD1 (5 bases). This TCR came from a woman aged 40-49 years in good health and CMV-seronegative. Here the CDR3 DNA reads TGCGCCAGCAGCTTGTATCAGGGATACGAGCAGTACTTC. It yields the protein CASSLYQGYEQYF.